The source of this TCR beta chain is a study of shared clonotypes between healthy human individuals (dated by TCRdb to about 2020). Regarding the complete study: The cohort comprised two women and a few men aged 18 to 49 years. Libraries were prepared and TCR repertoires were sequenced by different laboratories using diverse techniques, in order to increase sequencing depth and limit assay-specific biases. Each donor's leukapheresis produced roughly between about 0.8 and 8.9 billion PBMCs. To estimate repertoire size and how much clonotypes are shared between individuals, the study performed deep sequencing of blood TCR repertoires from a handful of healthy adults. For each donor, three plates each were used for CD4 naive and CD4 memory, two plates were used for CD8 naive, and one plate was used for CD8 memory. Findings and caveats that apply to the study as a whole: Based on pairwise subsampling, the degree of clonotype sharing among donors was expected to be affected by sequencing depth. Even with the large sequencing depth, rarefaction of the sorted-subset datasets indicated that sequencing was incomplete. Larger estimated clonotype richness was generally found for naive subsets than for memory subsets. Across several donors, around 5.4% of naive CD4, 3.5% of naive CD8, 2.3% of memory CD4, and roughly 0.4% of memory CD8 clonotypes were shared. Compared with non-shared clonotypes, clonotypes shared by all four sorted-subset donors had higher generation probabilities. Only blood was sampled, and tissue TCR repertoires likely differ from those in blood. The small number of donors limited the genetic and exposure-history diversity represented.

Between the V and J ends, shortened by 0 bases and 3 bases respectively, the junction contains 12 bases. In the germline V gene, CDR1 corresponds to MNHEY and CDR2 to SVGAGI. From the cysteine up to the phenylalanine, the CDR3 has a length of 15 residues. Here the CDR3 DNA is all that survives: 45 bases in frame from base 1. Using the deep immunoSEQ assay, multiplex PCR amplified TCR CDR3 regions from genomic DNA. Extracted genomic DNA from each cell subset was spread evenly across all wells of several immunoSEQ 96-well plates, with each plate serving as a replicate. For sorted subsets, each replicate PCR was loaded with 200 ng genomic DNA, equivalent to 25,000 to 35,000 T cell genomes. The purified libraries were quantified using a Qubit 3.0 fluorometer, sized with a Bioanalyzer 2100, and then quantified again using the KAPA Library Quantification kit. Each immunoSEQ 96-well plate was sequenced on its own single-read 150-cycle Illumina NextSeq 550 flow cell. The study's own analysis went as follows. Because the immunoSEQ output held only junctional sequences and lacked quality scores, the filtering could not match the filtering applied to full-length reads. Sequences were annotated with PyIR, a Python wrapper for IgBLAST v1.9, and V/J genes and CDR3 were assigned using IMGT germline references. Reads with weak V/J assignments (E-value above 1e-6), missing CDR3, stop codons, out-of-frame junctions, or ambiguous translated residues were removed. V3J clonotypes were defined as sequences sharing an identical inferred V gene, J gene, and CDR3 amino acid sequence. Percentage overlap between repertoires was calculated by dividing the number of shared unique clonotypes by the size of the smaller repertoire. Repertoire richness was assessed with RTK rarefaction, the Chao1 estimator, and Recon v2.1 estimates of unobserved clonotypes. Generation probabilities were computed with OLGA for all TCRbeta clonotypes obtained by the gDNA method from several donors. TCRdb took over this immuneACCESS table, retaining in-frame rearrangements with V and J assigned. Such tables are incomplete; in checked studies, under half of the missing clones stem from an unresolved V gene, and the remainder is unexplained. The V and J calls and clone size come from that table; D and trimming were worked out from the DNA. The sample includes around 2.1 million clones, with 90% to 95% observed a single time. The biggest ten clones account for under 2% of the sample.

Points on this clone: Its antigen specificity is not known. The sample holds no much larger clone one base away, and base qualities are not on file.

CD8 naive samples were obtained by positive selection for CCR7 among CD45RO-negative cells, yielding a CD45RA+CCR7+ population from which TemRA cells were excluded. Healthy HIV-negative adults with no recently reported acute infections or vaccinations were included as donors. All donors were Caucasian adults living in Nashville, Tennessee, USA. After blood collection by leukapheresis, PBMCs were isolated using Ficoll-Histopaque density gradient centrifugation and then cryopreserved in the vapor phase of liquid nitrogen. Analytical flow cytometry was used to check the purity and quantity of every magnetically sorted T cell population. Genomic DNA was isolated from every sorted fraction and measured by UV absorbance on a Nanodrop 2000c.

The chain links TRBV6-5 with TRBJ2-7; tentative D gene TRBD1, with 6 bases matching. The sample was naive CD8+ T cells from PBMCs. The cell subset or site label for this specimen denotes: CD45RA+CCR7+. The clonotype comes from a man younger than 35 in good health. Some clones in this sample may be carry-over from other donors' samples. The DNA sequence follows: TGTGCCAGCAGTTACTCAGGGACATTATTCTACGAGCAGTACTTC. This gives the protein CASSYSGTLFYEQYF.